Following are 24 T cell receptor beta chains from one sample sequenced in a study of CD8+ T cells in alopecia areata. Extraction and reverse transcription of RNA yielded cDNA as the sequencing template. Profiled with immunoSEQ multiplex PCR; TCRdb holds only in-frame clones, not every one. The table records about 130,000 clones, approximately 49% of them present only once. Source: CD8+ T cells sorted from blood, taken at week 0. Source of these receptors: a human donor with alopecia areata.

Only one count was recorded for this clone. This rearrangement joins TRBV6-5 to TRBJ2-2; D might be TRBD1 or TRBD2, each matching 5 bases. This CDR3 has 14 amino acids. Trimming stripped 8 bases from V and 4 bases from J, with 14 bases between. Looked up from germline, CDR1 is MNHEY and CDR2 is SVGAGI. The CDR3 spells CASGPGAVTGELFF. CDR3 in DNA: TGTGCCAGCGGCCCCGGGGCCGTCACCGGGGAGCTGTTTTTT.

This clone was picked up a small number of times. V and J are TRBV11-2 and TRBJ1-5; unclear D gene. Germline V gene lookup returns CDR1 SGHAT and CDR2 FQNNGV. V was trimmed by 1 base and J by 4 bases, leaving 11 bases between them. The CDR3 spans 15 residues. DNA of the CDR3: TGTGCCAGCAGCTTAGTGGGCAGCGATAATCAGCCCCAGCATTTT. Translation: CASSLVGSDNQPQHF.

This chain links TRBV29-1 with TRBJ1-4; D may be TRBD1 (5 bases). Trimming shortened V by 1 base and J by 8 bases, and 23 bases separated the two germline ends. Germline assignment: CDR1 SQVTM and CDR2 ANQGSEA. This CDR3 has 17 residues. The CDR3 here is CSVEVLVSSGEVEKLFF. CDR3 coding DNA: TGCAGCGTTGAAGTCTTAGTATCCTCGGGGGAGGTCGAAAAACTGTTTTTT.

This clone was counted a single time. The genes are TRBV7-9 and TRBJ2-7; TRBD1 matches at 9 bases. The CDR3 loop spans 15 amino acids. J lost 2 bases, V lost 4 bases, and 6 bases had no gene match. Per germline, CDR1 SEHNR and CDR2 FQNEAQ (reference sequence). The CDR3 nucleotides are TGTGCCAGCAGCTCCAACAGGGGGCTCACCTACGAGCAGTACTTC. It codes for CASSSNRGLTYEQYF.

The V gene is TRBV27, the J gene TRBJ1-4; 10 bases align to TRBD1. The CDR3 consists of 16 residues. V gave up 5 bases and J gave up 7 bases; unmatched junction bases: 10. Per the germline V gene, CDR1 is MNHEY and CDR2 is SMNVEV (reference sequence). The CDR3, as DNA: TGTGCCAGCAGTGGGTCCCGGGACAGGGGTCCTGAAAAACTGTTTTTT. Amino acid sequence: CASSGSRDRGPEKLFF. The full variable domain, its missing parts supplied by reference TRBV27 and TRBJ1-4, is EAQVTQNPRYLITVTGKKLTVTCSQNMNHEYMSWYRQDPGLGLRQIYYSMNVEVTDKGDVPEGYKVSRKEKRNFPLILESPSPNQTSLYFCASSGSRDRGPEKLFFGSGTQLSVL.

V is TRBV5-1 and J is TRBJ2-2; D might be TRBD1 (6 bases). V was clipped by 9 bases and J by 4 bases, with 10 bases between them. The CDR3 length is 12 residues. In germline, CDR1 is SGHRS, CDR2 YFSETQ. The CDR3 here is CATEQGTGELFF. In DNA form, the CDR3 reads TGCGCCACCGAACAGGGCACCGGGGAGCTGTTTTTT.

The V gene is TRBV5-6, the J gene TRBJ2-5; 7 bases are shared with TRBD1. Germline CDR1 SGHDT, CDR2 YYEEEE. Trimming removed 4 bases from V and 2 bases from J; junction bases left unmatched: 8. There are 15 residues in the CDR3. CDR3 bases: TGTGCCAGCAGCCCTGGGACAGTTAAACAAGAGACCCAGTACTTC. Translated, it gives CASSPGTVKQETQYF.

This clone has just a few counts. This sequence joins TRBV5-6 and TRBJ2-1, with 8 bases fitting TRBD1. This CDR3 has 12 amino acids. Germline-derived CDR1 and CDR2 are SGHDT and YYEEEE. V lost 3 bases and J lost 13; bases outside the gene matches: 6. The chain's CDR3 is CASSSGGQGQFF. DNA for the CDR3: TGTGCCAGCAGCTCCGGAGGACAGGGACAGTTCTTC.

As for this clone: Other DNA sequences from this sample encode an identical CDR3 as well. J is TRBJ2-7 and V is TRBV29-1; no clear D. The CDR3 runs 12 residues. The germline V gene has CDR1 SQVTM and CDR2 ANQGSEA. Trimming stripped 0 bases from V and 2 bases from J, with 5 bases between. As DNA, the CDR3 is TGCAGCGTTGAAGATCGGGCCTACGAGCAGTACTTC. As protein: CSVEDRAYEQYF.

The sample holds one count of this clone. The chain couples TRBV4-2 to TRBJ1-6; D not resolved. V shed 4 bases and J shed 7 bases, with 14 bases lying between them. The CDR3 totals 15 residues. Germline CDR1 reads LGHNA; CDR2 reads YNFKEQ. The CDR3 region is CASSPSREWNSPLHF. Written as DNA, the CDR3 is TGTGCCAGCAGCCCCTCCCGGGAGTGGAATTCACCCCTCCACTTT.

This clone was seen only a few times. The gene calls are TRBV5-4 and TRBJ1-2; 8 bases map to TRBD1. CDR1 SGHNT and CDR2 YYREEE come from the germline V gene (reference sequence). The CDR3 sequence is 15 residues long. After removal of 3 bases from V and 6 bases from J, the junction contained 10 bases not matched to a gene. The DNA of the CDR3 is TGTGCCAGCAGCTCACCTGGACAGGGTCAGGATGGCTACACCTTC. This translates into CASSSPGQGQDGYTF.

On this clone itself: Sequence at one end of the junction differs from germline and may be a read error. The chain carries TRBV4-3 and TRBJ2-1, with a tentative D call TRBD2 (6 bases). This CDR3 has 17 residues. CDR1 LGHNA and CDR2 YSLEER come from the germline V gene. The DNA for the CDR3 is TGCGCCAGCAGTCAAGGTCGGGACTTCCCGTACTACAATGAGCAGTTCTTC. This gives the protein CASSQGRDFPYYNEQFF.

The sample holds a few counts of this clone. The chain combines TRBV19 with TRBJ2-2; D remains ambiguous. CDR1 is LNHDA, CDR2 SQIVND, per germline (reference sequence). Trimming cost V 5 bases and J 3 bases, with 7 bases left between them. The CDR3 is 13 amino acids. CDR3 DNA sequence: TGTGCCAGTAGTGTCGAACACACCGGGGAGCTGTTTTTT. Residues: CASSVEHTGELFF.

CDR3 loop: CASSLYGQETQYF. The CDR3, as DNA: TGTGCCAGCAGCTTGTATGGACAAGAGACCCAGTACTTC. The gene calls are TRBV5-6 and TRBJ2-5; no reliable D call. V was clipped by 1 base and J by 2 bases, with 6 bases between them. The germline V gene has CDR1 SGHDT and CDR2 YYEEEE. There are 13 residues in the CDR3.

The CDR3 loop is CASRSLPLGGELFF. As DNA, the CDR3 is TGTGCCAGCAGATCCCTACCCCTCGGCGGGGAGCTGTTTTTT. J is TRBJ2-2 and V is TRBV6-5; D not resolved. Germline assignment: CDR1 MNHEY and CDR2 SVGAGI. This CDR3 is 14 amino acids long. Trimming left V 6 bases short and J 7 bases short, with 15 bases between.

The chain employs TRBV5-4 and TRBJ2-7; TRBD2 agrees at 8 bases. The length of the CDR3 is 15 residues. The germline V gene has CDR1 SGHNT and CDR2 YYREEE (reference sequence). The V segment lost 4 bases and the J segment 3 bases; nucleotides outside the gene matches: 9. CDR3 sequence reads: CASSPRGGLLYEQYF. The CDR3 nucleotides read TGTGCCAGCAGCCCCCGGGGGGGACTTCTCTACGAGCAGTACTTC.

The chain links TRBV7-9 to TRBJ2-1; D perhaps matches TRBD2 (7 bases). The V gene lost 8 bases and the J gene lost 9 bases, with 14 bases spanning the gap. The CDR3 has 12 amino acids. Germline V gene sequence: CDR1 SEHNR, CDR2 FQNEAQ (reference sequence). In DNA, the CDR3 is TGTGCCAGCGGGGGCGGGGAGGGTGAGCAGTTCTTC. The encoded protein is CASGGGEGEQFF.

The rearrangement links TRBV27 to TRBJ2-7; TRBD2 might be the D (6 bases). Between the trimmed V and J ends, which lost 7 bases and 2 bases, there was a span of 15 bases. Germline loops: CDR1 MNHEY, CDR2 SMNVEV (reference sequence). The CDR3 runs to 14 residues. CDR3: CASTPTGRTYEQYF. The DNA of the CDR3 is TGTGCCAGCACCCCGACCGGGAGAACCTACGAGCAGTACTTC.

The J gene is TRBJ2-7, the V gene TRBV4-1; D gene unclear. Germline CDR1 and CDR2: MGHRA and YSYEKL. The CDR3 totals 16 residues. V gave up 0 bases and J gave up 3 bases, with 15 bases separating them. The CDR3 nucleotides are TGCGCCAGCAGCCAAGAGGGTCCCGGGTTAAGCTACGAGCAGTACTTC. This codes for CASSQEGPGLSYEQYF.

The V and J genes are TRBV10-3 and TRBJ1-1; D uncertain. This CDR3 is built from 14 residues. V lost 2 bases and J lost 2, with 9 bases in between. Germline assignment: CDR1 ENHRY and CDR2 SYGVKD. The chain's CDR3 is CAISETTGNTEAFF. CDR3 bases: TGTGCCATCAGTGAGACAACCGGAAACACTGAAGCTTTCTTT.

A remark on this clone: This CDR3 is also generated by other DNA sequences in the sample. The J gene is TRBJ2-7, the V gene TRBV30; the D is unclear. This CDR3 has 13 amino acids. The germline gives CDR1 GTSNPN, CDR2 SVGIG (reference sequence). V was cut by 1 base and J by 2 bases, with 9 bases left in between. The chain's CDR3 is CAWSGGGPYEQYF. The CDR3 nucleotides are TGTGCCTGGAGTGGCGGCGGCCCCTACGAGCAGTACTTC.

This clone was found a few times. V and J are TRBV9 and TRBJ2-1, with 7 bases fitting TRBD2. Germline CDR1 and CDR2: SGDLS and YYNGEE. The CDR3 runs 14 residues. The trim removed 0 bases at V and 10 bases at J, leaving 7 bases unmatched. This CDR3 reads CASSVVSGYGEQFF. The DNA of the CDR3 is TGTGCCAGCAGCGTAGTTAGCGGGTATGGCGAGCAGTTCTTC.

The table lists this clone with a count of one. This chain links TRBV6-5 with TRBJ2-7, with a tentative D call TRBD2 (6 bases). V was pared by 4 bases and J by 5 bases, with 12 bases between. CDR3 length: 13 residues. Looked up from germline, CDR1 is MNHEY and CDR2 is SVGAGI. CDR3 DNA: TGTGCCAGCAGTTGGGGGGAAGGGGACGAGCAGTACTTC. Translation gives CASSWGEGDEQYF.

The V call is TRBV13, the J call TRBJ2-4, with a possible D match to TRBD1 (8 bases). The CDR3 sequence is 15 residues long. The germline gives CDR1 PRHDT, CDR2 FYEKMQ (reference sequence). Trimming left V 4 bases short and J 3 bases short, with 13 bases between. CDR3 sequence: CASSYRGEGKNIQYF. The CDR3 DNA follows: TGTGCCAGCAGCTACAGGGGGGAGGGCAAAAACATTCAGTACTTC. Based on the CDR3 plus reference TRBV13 and TRBJ2-4, the full variable domain is AAGVIQSPRHLIKEKRETATLKCYPIPRHDTVYWYQQGPGQDPQFLISFYEKMQSDKGSIPDRFSAQQFSDYHSELNMSSLELGDSALYFCASSYRGEGKNIQYFGAGTRLSVL.